This entry lists 6 T cell receptor beta chains sequenced from one sample in a study of OX40 agonist ivuxolimab in advanced cancers. Assay: immunoSEQ multiplex PCR; the TCRdb copy retains only in-frame clones and omits some. The top ten clones hold under 20% of a sample with about 21,000 clones, more than 70% of them seen once. Specimen: CD4+ or CD8+ T cells sorted from blood, collected in a trial of the OX40 agonist ivuxolimab. The receptor set was obtained from an adult with an advanced solid tumor such as melanoma, head and neck, liver or kidney cancer.

This chain links TRBV2 with TRBJ2-5, with D uncertain. This CDR3 comprises 12 residues. Germline V gene lookup returns CDR1 SNHLY and CDR2 FYNNEI. V lost 4 bases, J lost 5 bases, and 8 bases lay in between. CDR3 sequence reads: CASSAIGETQYF. The CDR3 DNA is TGTGCCAGCAGTGCAATAGGGGAGACCCAGTACTTC.

The V gene is TRBV27, the J gene TRBJ2-2, with D possibly matching TRBD1 (6 bases). V was clipped by 3 bases and J by 0 bases, with 11 bases between them. Germline lookup yields CDR1 MNHEY and CDR2 SMNVEV (reference sequence). The length of the CDR3 is 16 residues. This CDR3 is CASSFGGQANTGELFF. Here the CDR3 DNA reads TGTGCCAGCAGTTTTGGGGGCCAGGCGAACACCGGGGAGCTGTTTTTT.

The rearrangement joins TRBV7-6 to TRBJ2-2; perhaps TRBD2 as D (6 bases). Trimming took off 1 base at V and 0 bases at J, with 21 bases between the two ends. CDR1 SGHVS and CDR2 FNYEAQ come from the germline V gene. CDR3 length: 20 amino acids. The CDR3 loop is CASSLEWRGTKFANTGELFF. The CDR3 DNA is TGTGCCAGCAGCTTAGAATGGAGGGGTACGAAGTTCGCGAACACCGGGGAGCTGTTTTTT.

The gene calls are TRBV21-1 and TRBJ1-1; TRBD1, as called in the table, went unchecked against the DNA. TRBV21-1 is a documented pseudogene. The CDR3 length is 19 residues. CDR3 bases: TGTGCCAGCACCCTCGAACTGGGACACCGATACCGGTCGAACACTGAAGCTTTCTTT. The encoded protein is CASTLELGHRYRSNTEAFF.

V gene TRBV7-9 combines with J gene TRBJ2-6; D gene ambiguous. The CDR3 has 15 amino acids. Germline values: CDR1 SEHNR, CDR2 FQNEAQ (reference sequence). Trimming removed 5 bases at V and 0 bases at J, with 8 bases between. The CDR3 DNA sequence: TGTGCCAGCAGCCCTAGTGACTCTGGGGCCAACGTCCTGACTTTC. Translating it yields CASSPSDSGANVLTF.

The chain carries TRBV5-6 and TRBJ1-2; D unresolved. The CDR3 covers 13 residues. CDR1 is SGHDT and CDR2 is YYEEEE in the germline V gene. V was pared by 4 bases and J by 4 bases, with 11 bases between. CDR3 sequence (DNA): TGTGCCAGCAGCCCCCAGTCCCCCTATGGCTACACCTTC. Encoded protein: CASSPQSPYGYTF.